Shown below are 8 T cell receptor beta chains from a single sample sequenced in a study of cytomegalovirus exposure and HLA in healthy donors. The PCR ran on 60 Vbeta and 13 Jbeta primers. Clones were read by immunoSEQ multiplex PCR, and TCRdb kept only the in-frame ones, dropping some. The sample lists roughly 130,000 clones, 74% occurring once. Sequencing was performed on PBMCs. Every receptor here comes from a woman between 50 and 59 years old in good health and CMV-seropositive.

CDR3 in amino acids: CASSLGEGLGSPLHF. CDR3 nucleotides: TGCGCCAGCAGCTTGGGAGAGGGACTCGGTTCACCCCTCCACTTT. J is TRBJ1-6 and V is TRBV5-1; D is perhaps TRBD1 (5 bases). Germline V gene data show CDR1 as SGHRS and CDR2 as YFSETQ. V dropped 0 bases and J dropped 9 bases, with 13 bases sitting between them. This CDR3 has 15 amino acids. Filled out from reference TRBV5-1 and TRBJ1-6, the complete variable domain reads KAGVTQTPRYLIKTRGQQVTLSCSPISGHRSVSWYQQTPGQGLQFLFEYFSETQRNKGNFPGRFSGRQFSNSRSEMNVSTLELGDSALYLCASSLGEGLGSPLHFGNGTRLTVT.

The rearrangement uses TRBV6-1 and TRBJ2-7; 9 nucleotides match TRBD1. The CDR3 loop spans 15 amino acids. The junction had 9 bases not matched to a gene; V was cut back by 7 bases and J by 2 bases. Germline loops: CDR1 MNHNS, CDR2 SASEGT. The CDR3 loop is CASNKPGQGAYEQYF. For the CDR3, the DNA is TGTGCCAGCAATAAGCCGGGACAGGGTGCCTACGAGCAGTACTTC.

The chain links TRBV9 to TRBJ2-7; 9 bases map to TRBD1. This CDR3 region has 16 residues. CDR1 is SGDLS, CDR2 YYNGEE, per germline. V lost 2 bases and J lost 3; bases outside the gene matches: 9. The CDR3, as DNA: TGTGCCAGCAGCGTTAGCTCTAGGACAGGGGTCTACGAGCAGTACTTC. Translating it yields CASSVSSRTGVYEQYF.

This clone was observed once. The CDR3: CASTRDRGREETQYF. CDR3 in DNA: TGTGCCAGCACGAGGGACAGGGGGCGCGAGGAGACCCAGTACTTC. V and J are TRBV5-4 and TRBJ2-5; 12 nucleotides line up with TRBD1. CDR1 is SGHNT, CDR2 YYREEE, per germline (reference sequence). CDR3 length: 15 residues. With 6 bases clipped from V and 5 bases from J, the junction kept 8 bases outside the gene matches.

The rearrangement links TRBV9 to TRBJ1-1; 9 bases agree with TRBD1. The CDR3 has 16 residues. Germline V CDR1 and CDR2: SGDLS, YYNGEE. V lost 3 bases and J lost 4; bases outside the gene matches: 10. CDR3 DNA: TGTGCCAGCAGCGCCCTACAGGGGGCCTTTGGCACTGAAGCTTTCTTT. Translation: CASSALQGAFGTEAFF. The full variable domain, with the rest looked up from reference TRBV9 and TRBJ1-1, is DSGVTQTPKHLITATGQRVTLRCSPRSGDLSVYWYQQSLDQGLQFLIQYYNGEERAKGNILERFSAQQFPDLHSELNLSSLELGDSALYFCASSALQGAFGTEAFFGQGTRLTVV.

This clone was picked up a small number of times. The genes are TRBV10-3 and TRBJ2-7, with TRBD2 as a possible D gene (6 bases). This CDR3 has 14 residues. CDR1 is ENHRY, CDR2 SYGVKD, per germline. V lost 6 bases and J lost 3, with 15 bases in between. This CDR3 is CAIRRGGDGYEQYF. The CDR3 DNA follows: TGTGCCATCAGGAGGGGCGGGGACGGCTACGAGCAGTACTTC.

The rearrangement uses TRBV11-1 and TRBJ2-5; D is perhaps TRBD1 (6 bases). The CDR3 has 13 amino acids. The V end lost 4 bases, the J end lost 3 bases, and 9 bases lay between the germline ends. Germline CDR1 is SGHAT and CDR2 is FQDESV (reference sequence). The CDR3 protein is CASSSRGKETQYF. The DNA of the CDR3 is TGTGCCAGCAGCTCGAGGGGGAAAGAGACCCAGTACTTC.

The rearrangement links TRBV5-6 to TRBJ1-2; 7 bases align to TRBD1. V lost 5 bases and J lost 5; bases outside the gene matches: 6. This CDR3 spans 13 amino acids. Germline V gene sequence: CDR1 SGHDT, CDR2 YYEEEE. The CDR3 nucleotides are TGTGCCAGCAGTCCCGACAGGGAATATGGCTACACCTTC. This gives the protein CASSPDREYGYTF.